This T cell receptor beta chain was captured by sequencing in a study of blood T cell repertoires in COVID-19. The assay was immunoSEQ multiplex PCR, and TCRdb's table has in-frame clones only and misses some. The sample lists approximately 280,000 clones; 85% to 90% were seen once. Donors in Cohort 3 who had recovered were those with two negative PCRs, healthcare professional clearance, or resolution of their symptoms. The V end was cut by 5 bases, the J end by 2 bases, with 12 bases between. CDR3 size: 14 residues. CDR1 SGHNT and CDR2 YENEEA come from the germline V gene. The chain couples TRBV11-3 to TRBJ1-1; D is possibly TRBD1 (5 bases). The sample was PBMCs or T cells enriched from blood (not recorded which). The source of this sequence is a woman aged 55-75 years who had recovered from COVID-19. The CDR3 coding sequence is TGTGCCAGCAGCCAAGGCGGGACTAACACTGAAGCTTTCTTT. Its protein product is CASSQGGTNTEAFF.